Listed below are T cell receptor beta chains from one sample, sequenced in a study of OX40 agonist ivuxolimab in advanced cancers. The assay was immunoSEQ multiplex PCR, and TCRdb's table has in-frame clones only and misses some. The table shows over 55,000 clones, with roughly nine tenths occurring only once. Source: CD4+ or CD8+ T cells sorted from blood, taken in a trial of the OX40 agonist ivuxolimab. Receptor source: an adult with an advanced solid tumor such as melanoma, head and neck, liver or kidney cancer. The CDR3 runs from the conserved cysteine through the conserved F or W. Each record gives: J gene, V gene, D gene, CDR3 protein, CDR3 DNA. A D gene is named only where the DNA matches it firmly.

j_gene: TRBJ1-5
v_gene: TRBV6-5
d_gene: .
CDR3aa: CASRPQGPSNQPQHF
CDR3nt: TGTGCCAGCAGACCTCAGGGACCTAGCAATCAGCCCCAGCATTTT

j_gene: TRBJ2-4
v_gene: TRBV7-2
d_gene: .
CDR3aa: CASSLSAKNIQYF
CDR3nt: TGTGCCAGCAGCTTAAGTGCCAAAAACATTCAGTACTTC

j_gene: TRBJ2-7
v_gene: TRBV28
d_gene: TRBD2
CDR3aa: CASLSGGADEQYF
CDR3nt: TGTGCCAGTCTCAGCGGGGGGGCTGACGAGCAGTACTTC

j_gene: TRBJ2-3
v_gene: TRBV18
d_gene: .
CDR3aa: CASSPLGGASTDTQYF
CDR3nt: TGTGCCAGCTCACCACTCGGCGGGGCTAGCACAGATACGCAGTATTTT

j_gene: TRBJ1-1
v_gene: TRBV27
d_gene: .
CDR3aa: CASAQGTLSTEAFF
CDR3nt: TGTGCCAGCGCCCAGGGTACCCTCAGCACTGAAGCTTTCTTT

j_gene: TRBJ1-4
v_gene: TRBV5-8
d_gene: .
CDR3aa: CASSREIATNEKLFF
CDR3nt: TGTGCCAGCAGCCGAGAGATTGCAACTAATGAAAAACTGTTTTTT

j_gene: TRBJ1-5
v_gene: TRBV28
d_gene: TRBD1
CDR3aa: CASSPGQGHQPQHF
CDR3nt: TGTGCCAGCAGCCCTGGACAGGGACATCAGCCCCAGCATTTT

j_gene: TRBJ2-6
v_gene: TRBV19
d_gene: .
CDR3aa: CASNPGHSSGANVLTF
CDR3nt: TGTGCCAGTAACCCGGGACATAGCTCTGGGGCCAACGTCCTGACTTTC

j_gene: TRBJ1-2
v_gene: TRBV19
d_gene: TRBD1
CDR3aa: CASNAGQGNYGYTF
CDR3nt: TGTGCCAGTAACGCGGGACAGGGTAACTATGGCTACACCTTC

j_gene: TRBJ2-2
v_gene: TRBV30
d_gene: .
CDR3aa: CAWSGDKWGLAGANTGELFF
CDR3nt: TGTGCCTGGAGCGGGGATAAGTGGGGATTAGCAGGAGCGAACACCGGGGAGCTGTTTTTT